The source of this TCR beta chain is a study of shared clonotypes between healthy human individuals. General study findings and limits: A generally larger estimated richness was seen in naive subsets than in memory subsets.

This clone has more than one count but fewer than ten. What it binds is unknown. In the same sample, other DNA sequences code for this CDR3. The data were produced by immunoSEQ multiplex PCR, yet TCRdb's version contains in-frame clones alone and is incomplete. This sample carries approximately 2,300,000 clones, about nine tenths of them seen once, and the ten largest clones take approximately 0.39%. This receptor was taken from a young man in good health. Some clones in this sample may be carry-over from other donors' samples. The sequencing input was naive CD4+ T cells from PBMCs. Subset noted: CD45RA+ positively selected.

The CDR3: CASSWTGGSNQPQHF. The CDR3 DNA reads TGTGCCAGCAGCTGGACAGGGGGGAGCAATCAGCCCCAGCATTTT. The chain combines TRBV7-2 with TRBJ1-5, with TRBD1 matching 10 bases. CDR3 size: 15 residues. V lost 4 bases and J lost 1; bases outside the gene matches: 1. Germline V gives CDR1 SGHTA, CDR2 FQGNSA.